This T cell receptor beta chain originates from a study of T-cell reconstitution after alpha-beta-depleted transplantation in children. Findings and caveats of the study: Reportedly, only several hundred clones from non-depleted graft cells drove alpha-beta T-cell counts at about two months. Newly generated T cells supplied most T-cell counts and diversity one year post-transplant.

Germline V CDR1 and CDR2: MNHEY, SVGAGI. CDR3 length: 17 amino acids. With 2 bases clipped from V and 4 bases from J, the junction kept 6 bases outside the gene matches. Unique molecular identifiers were incorporated during preparation of the TCRbeta library. Each CDR3 protein gets one entry after TCRdb re-called the PCR reads with MiXCR. This table holds a few hundred thousand distinct CDR3 sequences, 13% found once. As to this clonotype: What it recognizes is unknown.

The V call is TRBV6-5, the J call TRBJ2-4, with 12 positions matching TRBD2. This TCR derives from a male patient younger than 18 who had a stem cell transplant for acute myeloid leukemia, so the T cells may come from the graft donor. The sample consisted of PBMCs, mostly from graft donor cells, taken 360 days after TCRalphabeta/CD19-depleted stem cell transplant. CDR3 nucleotide sequence: TGTGCCAGCAGTTACGGGGCTAGCGGGAGGGAAAAAAACATTCAGTACTTC. Translating gives CASSYGASGREKNIQYF.